These T cell receptor beta chains were read from a single sample in a study of blood T cell repertoires in COVID-19. The assay was immunoSEQ multiplex PCR, and TCRdb's table has in-frame clones only and misses some. The data show 150,000 to 200,000 clones, over 80% seen once. The sequenced sample was peripheral blood. These receptors were collected from a woman in her fifties or sixties with acute or convalescent COVID-19. CDR3s include the opening cysteine and the closing phenylalanine or tryptophan. Fields, in order: D gene, J gene, V gene, clone size, CDR3 protein, CDR3 DNA. The D gene is left open where the match is weak. The size of a clone is reported for some rows only, either as once, few or many, or as a class for expanded clones.

>.|TRBJ1-3|TRBV9|.
CASSRGAGRFGNTIYF
TGTGCCAGCAGCAGAGGGGCAGGGAGGTTTGGAAACACCATATATTTT
>TRBD2|TRBJ2-1|TRBV19|.
CASSSTGTSGNYNEQFF
TGTGCCAGTAGTAGCACCGGGACTAGCGGAAACTACAATGAGCAGTTCTTC
>TRBD2|TRBJ2-1|TRBV27|.
CASSLTSGSYNEQFF
TGTGCCAGCAGTCTCACTAGCGGCTCCTACAATGAGCAGTTCTTC
>TRBD1|TRBJ2-1|TRBV19|.
CASIQTRTGRSEQFF
TGTGCCAGTATACAAACGAGGACAGGGAGGAGTGAGCAGTTCTTC
>.|TRBJ2-7|TRBV28|.
CASSFAGLAYEQYF
TGTGCCAGCAGTTTCGCCGGACTGGCCTACGAGCAGTACTTC
>TRBD1|TRBJ1-2|TRBV7-3|.
CASSLTGGYGYTF
TGTGCCAGCAGCTTGACAGGGGGTTATGGCTACACCTTC
>.|TRBJ1-4|TRBV28|.
CASHPSGGGFEKLFF
TGTGCCAGCCACCCATCAGGAGGAGGCTTTGAAAAACTGTTTTTT
>TRBD1|TRBJ1-2|TRBV30|.
CAFTFGQGDYGYTF
TGTGCCTTCACGTTTGGACAGGGAGACTATGGCTACACCTTC
>TRBD2|TRBJ2-3|TRBV7-2|.
CASSPQLAGPTDTQYF
TGTGCCAGCAGCCCCCAACTAGCGGGTCCCACAGATACGCAGTATTTT
>.|TRBJ2-5|TRBV7-2|.
CASSLTTKETQYF
TGTGCCAGCAGCTTAACTACGAAAGAGACCCAGTACTTC
>TRBD1|TRBJ2-2|TRBV3-1/TRBV3-2|.
CASSQGTGTYTGELFF
TGTGCCAGCAGCCAAGGGACAGGCACCTACACCGGGGAGCTGTTTTTT
>TRBD1|TRBJ2-7|TRBV30|.
CAWSSPDRGRPYEQYF
TGTGCCTGGAGTTCGCCCGACAGGGGAAGGCCCTACGAGCAGTACTTC
>TRBD1|TRBJ1-2|TRBV28|.
CASSFSGTAGGYTF
TGTGCCAGCAGTTTTTCAGGGACAGCTGGGGGCTACACCTTC
>.|TRBJ2-3|TRBV6-5|once
CASLRTGDGTDTQYF
TGTGCCAGCCTACGAACGGGGGATGGAACAGATACGCAGTATTTT
>TRBD1|TRBJ2-7|TRBV5-6|.
CASLRQGAADEQYF
TGTGCCAGCCTTAGACAGGGCGCAGCGGACGAGCAGTACTTC
>TRBD2|TRBJ2-1|TRBV4-1|.
CASSQDRGGPYNEQFF
TGCGCCAGCAGCCAAGACCGCGGGGGGCCGTACAATGAGCAGTTCTTC
>.|TRBJ2-7|TRBV5-6|.
CASRHRGAAQVGQYF
TGTGCCAGCAGACATCGGGGGGCAGCTCAGGTCGGGCAGTACTTC
>TRBD1|TRBJ2-7|TRBV15|.
CATSRTGGTYEQYF
TGTGCCACCAGCAGGACAGGGGGGACTTACGAGCAGTACTTC
>.|TRBJ1-4|TRBV7-9|.
CASSLVGSEKLFF
TGTGCCAGCAGCTTAGTTGGCAGTGAAAAACTGTTTTTT
>.|TRBJ1-2|TRBV6-5|.
CASGLTDRFSYGYTF
TGTGCCAGCGGGCTAACCGATAGATTTTCCTATGGCTACACCTTC
>.|TRBJ1-6|TRBV2|.
CASSRDQGIHSPLHF
TGTGCCAGCAGCCGAGATCAGGGAATCCATTCACCCCTCCACTTT
>TRBD2|TRBJ2-3|TRBV29-1|once
CSATGTSTHTQYF
TGCAGCGCTACCGGGACTAGCACCCATACGCAGTATTTT
>TRBD1|TRBJ2-3|TRBV19|.
CATRQGRSDTQYF
TGTGCCACCCGACAGGGGCGCTCAGATACGCAGTATTTT
>.|TRBJ2-2|TRBV3-1/TRBV3-2|.
CASSQELILSTGELFF
TGTGCCAGCAGCCAAGAACTAATCCTCTCTACCGGGGAGCTGTTTTTT
>TRBD1|TRBJ1-4|TRBV3-1/TRBV3-2|.
CASSHSGTGAEKLFF
TGTGCCAGCAGCCACTCCGGGACAGGGGCTGAAAAACTGTTTTTT
>.|TRBJ1-5|TRBV2|.
CASSEIPNQPQHF
TGTGCCAGCAGTGAAATCCCTAATCAGCCCCAGCATTTT
>.|TRBJ1-4|TRBV14|.
CASSQDVGGKLFF
TGTGCCAGCAGCCAAGATGTCGGGGGAAAACTGTTTTTT
>.|TRBJ1-3|TRBV9|.
CASSSPGGAGNTIYF
TGTGCCAGCAGTTCACCTGGGGGGGCTGGAAACACCATATATTTT
>.|TRBJ1-4|TRBV7-9|.
CASSSYLWGQIEKLFF
TGTGCCAGCAGCTCCTATCTTTGGGGGCAGATCGAAAAACTGTTTTTT
>.|TRBJ1-4|TRBV2|.
CASILGGTTNEKLFF
TGTGCCAGCATACTCGGGGGAACAACTAATGAAAAACTGTTTTTT
>.|TRBJ2-3|TRBV7-3|.
CASSLTTGVPDTQYF
TGTGCCAGCAGCTTAACGACAGGAGTGCCAGATACGCAGTATTTT
>.|TRBJ1-2|TRBV15|once
CATSSRYGYTF
TGTGCCACCAGCAGCAGATATGGCTACACCTTC
>.|TRBJ2-5|TRBV5-6|.
CASSLERSWQETQYF
TGTGCCAGCAGCTTGGAGAGATCCTGGCAAGAGACCCAGTACTTC
>TRBD2|TRBJ2-7|TRBV30|.
CAWSVSGLGPYEQYF
TGTGCCTGGAGTGTTTCGGGACTAGGGCCCTACGAGCAGTACTTC
>TRBD1|TRBJ2-7|TRBV6-2/TRBV6-3|.
CASSYSPDRGSYEQYF
TGTGCCAGCAGTTACTCCCCTGACAGGGGATCCTACGAGCAGTACTTC
>.|TRBJ2-3|TRBV11-3|.
CASSPRGLYGDTQYF
TGTGCCAGCAGCCCGAGAGGATTATACGGCGACACGCAGTATTTT
>.|TRBJ2-5|TRBV6-1|.
CASKGGPETQYF
TGTGCCAGCAAAGGAGGGCCGGAGACCCAGTACTTC
>.|TRBJ1-1|TRBV15|.
CATSGAGTNTEAFF
TGTGCCACCAGTGGGGCAGGAACTAACACTGAAGCTTTCTTT
>.|TRBJ2-1|TRBV12-3/TRBV12-4|.
CASSSRGLNEQFF
TGTGCCAGCAGTTCTAGGGGTTTGAATGAGCAGTTCTTC
>TRBD1|TRBJ1-2|TRBV28|.
CASSGGTGGLYGYTF
TGTGCCAGCAGTGGAGGGACAGGGGGCTTGTATGGCTACACCTTC
>.|TRBJ2-7|TRBV7-2|.
CASSPSYEQYF
TGTGCCAGCAGCCCGAGCTACGAGCAGTACTTC
>.|TRBJ2-2|TRBV24-1|.
CATSDYRTAGELFF
TGTGCCACCAGTGATTACAGGACAGCCGGGGAGCTGTTTTTT
>TRBD1|TRBJ1-4|TRBV28|.
CASSSRTWTGNEKLFF
TGTGCCAGCAGTTCACGTACTTGGACAGGGAATGAAAAACTGTTTTTT
>TRBD2|TRBJ2-1|TRBV5-6|.
CASSYASGRAQDNEQFF
TGTGCCAGCAGCTACGCTAGCGGGAGGGCCCAGGACAATGAGCAGTTCTTC
>TRBD1|TRBJ2-1|TRBV9|.
CASSVGTGAGEQFF
TGTGCCAGCAGCGTTGGGACAGGGGCAGGGGAGCAGTTCTTC
>TRBD2|TRBJ2-5|TRBV27|.
CASSSLLKAGVGETQYF
TGTGCCAGCAGTTCCCTTTTGAAAGCGGGAGTGGGAGAGACCCAGTACTTC
>TRBD1|TRBJ2-5|TRBV5-5|once
CASSTDRSRSLTQYF
TGTGCCAGCAGCACGGACAGGTCCCGAAGTTTGACCCAGTACTTC
>TRBD1|TRBJ1-2|TRBV29-1|.
CSAGDRGLNYGYTF
TGCAGCGCCGGGGACAGGGGGCTTAACTATGGCTACACCTTC
>TRBD1|TRBJ1-6|TRBV5-6|.
CASSSGQAPGNSPLHF
TGTGCCAGCAGCTCCGGACAGGCCCCTGGGAATTCACCCCTCCACTTT
>.|TRBJ2-5|TRBV7-8|.
CASNPRGLGETQYF
TGTGCCAGCAACCCCAGGGGCCTAGGGGAGACCCAGTACTTC
>.|TRBJ1-1|TRBV19|.
CASSIVRGKNTEAFF
TGTGCCAGTAGTATTGTAAGGGGGAAGAACACTGAAGCTTTCTTT
>TRBD1|TRBJ1-2|TRBV6-1|.
CASSELGTGNGYTF
TGTGCCAGCAGTGAACTTGGGACAGGAAATGGCTACACCTTC
>.|TRBJ2-3|TRBV2|.
CASRRPYKDTQYF
TGTGCCAGCAGGAGGCCTTACAAAGATACGCAGTATTTT
>TRBD1|TRBJ2-1|TRBV2|.
CASRSDRGIGRNEQFF
TGTGCCAGCAGGTCCGACAGGGGCATAGGAAGGAATGAGCAGTTCTTC
>.|TRBJ1-2|TRBV2|once
CASSPEAISGYTF
TGTGCCAGCTCTCCCGAGGCAATTAGCGGCTACACCTTC
>.|TRBJ1-5|TRBV3-1/TRBV3-2|.
CASSQDGGGGQPQHF
TGTGCCAGCAGCCAAGATGGCGGGGGCGGTCAGCCCCAGCATTTT
>.|TRBJ1-2|TRBV27|.
CASSPSAGQRNYGYTF
TGTGCCAGCAGTCCCTCTGCCGGACAGAGGAACTATGGCTACACCTTC
>.|TRBJ1-2|TRBV6-5|once
CASTLNSVGYTF
TGTGCCAGCACCCTGAACTCGGTCGGGTACACCTTC
>.|TRBJ1-6|TRBV12-5|.
CASGLDSNSPLHF
TGTGCTAGTGGTTTGGACAGTAATTCACCCCTCCACTTT